This T cell receptor beta chain was profiled in a study of graft-versus-host responses after intestinal transplantation. Study-wide context: Uniformly, recipients were administered anti-thymocyte globulin induction with subsequent tacrolimus and steroids for 3 to 4 years.

Germline lookup yields CDR1 LNHDA and CDR2 SQIVND (reference sequence). Trimming pared 2 bases from V and 5 bases from J, leaving 12 bases between. The CDR3 covers 15 residues. This clone was seen a single time. As yet, its antigen is unknown. Study observations and caveats: The recipient marrow held GvH clones, and some of them showed up first in ileum or blood. Allografts carried high graft-versus-host to host-versus-graft clonal ratios in patients having graft-donor T cell macrochimerism.

Sequenced by immunoSEQ multiplex PCR; TCRdb stores in-frame clones only, minus some. In the table there are about 64,000 clones, more than 90% of which are singletons. The V call is TRBV19, the J call TRBJ2-2, with D hard to call. This specimen was unstimulated CD8+ T cells sorted from spleen or lymph node cells, taken before transplant. This TCR was sampled from a human donor who was the organ donor for an intestinal transplant. This CDR3 is CASSIISADTGELFF. The CDR3 nucleotides read TGTGCCAGTAGTATAATTAGTGCTGATACCGGGGAGCTGTTTTTT.